This TCR beta chain comes out of a study of shared clonotypes between healthy human individuals. Replicate PCRs for unsorted PBMC used about 330 ng DNA (approximately 31,000 T cell genomes). The method was immunoSEQ multiplex PCR; TCRdb's version includes in-frame clones alone and lacks a portion of them. This sample has hundreds of thousands of clones, with about 76% found just once. In germline, CDR1 is ENHRY, CDR2 SYGVKD. CDR3 length equals 16 residues. J gave up 2 bases and V 4 bases, and 6 bases lay outside the gene matches. This receptor was obtained from a woman aged 40 to 55 in good health. Some clones in this sample may be carry-over from other donors' samples. Sequenced input: PBMCs. The chain links TRBV10-3 to TRBJ2-1; 9 bases agree with TRBD2. DNA of the CDR3: TGTGCCATCAGTGTTAGTAGCGGGAGCACCTACAATGAGCAGTTCTTC. Protein: CAISVSSGSTYNEQFF.